This T cell receptor beta chain appears in the sequencing data of a study of blood T cell repertoires in COVID-19. Overall study: Sources were T cells, B-cell-depleted T cells, or PBMCs; the material itself was cDNA or gDNA.

Here immunoSEQ multiplex PCR was the method, and the copy in TCRdb shows in-frame clones only, minus some. This sample carries about 60,000 clones, 80% to 95% of them seen once, and the ten largest clones take 13% to 15%. V was cut by 1 base and J by 10 bases, with 5 bases left in between. Germline V lookup: CDR1 LGHDT, CDR2 YNNKEL (reference sequence). The CDR3 runs to 12 residues. The receptor's source is a human donor with active COVID-19. The donor label of this sample is uncertain. What was sequenced was peripheral blood. This chain connects TRBV3-1 (or the pseudogene TRBV3-2) to TRBJ1-6; D gene unclear. The CDR3 sequence: CASSQALSPLHF. In nucleotides, the CDR3 is TGTGCCAGCAGCCAAGCTTTATCACCCCTCCACTTT.